This entry concerns a single T cell receptor beta chain. Its antigen is still unknown. The record originates from a study of T cell responses to AZD1222 COVID-19 vaccine. General study findings and limits: Of the AZD1222 recipients, only five to seven were seropositive at baseline. Clonal diversity was possibly underestimated, and white British individuals and females predominated among donors. Repertoire collection took place solely once the T cell response had peaked.

Generated by immunoSEQ multiplex PCR, the TCRdb table keeps only in-frame clones and is missing some. Listed are about 140,000 clones; around 2.2% falls within the top ten. The CDR3 extends over 14 amino acids. V was cut by 0 bases and J by 9 bases, with 12 bases left in between. The germline V gene encodes CDR1 LGHNA and CDR2 YNFKEQ. The sequence came from an adult in good health. Sequences were obtained from peripheral blood. This chain links TRBV4-2 with TRBJ2-1; TRBD2 is a possible D gene (7 bases). DNA of the CDR3: TGTGCCAGCAGCCAAGAGGGAGGGGGGCGTGAGCAGTTCTTC. Translating gives CASSQEGGGREQFF.